This T cell receptor beta chain emerged from a study of T cells in Graves' hyperthyroidism and ophthalmopathy (dated by TCRdb to the late 2010s). As for the study more broadly: A discovery cohort of roughly 100 patients, 43 with Graves' ophthalmopathy and under 60 with stable Graves' hyperthyroidism, was used to find distinguishing TCR V-J signatures. The 95 to 100 discovery patients were randomly divided into training and test sets at a 7:3 ratio. Prospective prediction of ophthalmopathy was tested in an independent validation cohort consisting of under 20 hyperthyroidism patients and approximately 16 patients who later progressed to ophthalmopathy. After sampling, hyperthyroidism patients received methimazole starting at 30 mg daily, and ophthalmopathy patients received high-dose intravenous methylprednisolone. The study also compared thyroid tissue and blood T-cell repertoires from about 6 Graves' hyperthyroidism patients. The paper reports TCR Vbeta CDR3 sequencing of about 140 peripheral blood samples: around 45 ophthalmopathy, approximately 74 hyperthyroidism and around 17 progressor patients.

As for this clonotype: Its antigen is still unknown. The input lacks base qualities; no much larger clone sits a single base away.

Exclusion was applied to patients with uncontrolled infections, other autoimmune diseases, pregnancy or lactation. Diagnoses relied on clinical symptoms, serum thyroxine and TRAb, thyroid ultrasound and orbital computed tomography. Trizol reagent was used to extract total RNA, and RNA quality was then checked on an Agilent 2100 Bioanalyzer. Per the germline V gene, ENHRY is the CDR1 and SYGVKD is the CDR2. The CDR3, cysteine through phenylalanine, is 14 amino acids long. Only CDR3 DNA remains: 42 bases, in frame from the first base. V and J lose 7 bases and 7 bases, and a span of 16 bases separates them. The research as a whole found: A model built on a 13 V-J signature distinguished ophthalmopathy from stable hyperthyroidism, reaching roughly 88% sensitivity and 81.08% specificity in cross-validation and 80%/75% in testing. In validation, the model predicted progression to ophthalmopathy a median of 6.5 months before onset, with about 71% sensitivity and almost 75% specificity. Most expanded thyroid clonotypes (frequency above 0.001) were also detected in blood, suggesting blood repertoires may reflect thyroid immune responses. No statistical method was used to fix the sample size in advance, and group allocation was not hidden from the investigators.

Amplification of TCR beta CDR3 regions was carried out from RNA transcripts. The TCR CDR3 was subjected to a first round of RT-PCR using the HTBI primer set and the Qiagen OneStep RT-PCR kit. Libraries were constructed in a second round of multiplex PCR, after which size selection and purification were carried out. Paired-end sequencing of the libraries was performed with 100 bp reads on an Illumina HiSeq2000. The study's processing was this. Raw data were processed with SOAPnuke, discarding reads with adapters, uncalled bases, mean Phred below 15, or no exact constant-primer or identifier match. COPE v1.2.5 was used to merge high-quality paired reads, and clonotypes were defined as unique nucleotide sequences. Clonotypes were aligned to IMGT TRBV, TRBD and TRBJ reference segments using MiTCR v1.1. The analysis was restricted to V-J combinations with a frequency above 0.0001, which together covered 99% to 99.2% of the repertoires. A TCS score was defined as the ratio between F50 (clonal expansion) and ExV (chaos), using BLOSUM62-based TCRdist between CDR3 peptides within each V-J. Welch's t-statistics and random forest reduced roughly 500 V-J features to 13, which were used in a naive Bayes classifier (R e1071). The Morisita-Horn index was used to measure how similar the thyroid and blood repertoires were. Clones were called with MiXCR by TCRdb after fastp trimmed the public reads at Q25, and only in-frame beta chains were retained. Duplicate CDR3 protein sequences are folded into a single record with the most common DNA and genes. None of the V and J calls come from the authors' own analysis; TCRdb made them. The sample table contains 450,000 to 700,000 distinct CDR3 sequences; only one count was recorded for 46% of them. In total, the top ten clones hold about 20% of the sample.

This TCR was sampled from an adult woman with Graves' disease, either hyperthyroidism or ophthalmopathy (not recorded which). Sequencing was performed on peripheral blood or thyroid tissue (not recorded which). The chain joins TRBV10-3 to TRBJ1-4, with no D gene named confidently. The DNA sequence is as follows: TGTGCCATCAAGGAGGAGAGGGAGGGTGAAAAACTGTTTTTT. This translates into CAIKEEREGEKLFF.